These 9 T cell receptor beta chains were sequenced from one sample in a study of T-cell reconstitution after alpha-beta-depleted transplantation in children. Preparation of the TCRbeta library was carried out with unique molecular identifiers. Using its own MiXCR run on the PCR reads, TCRdb lists one record per CDR3 protein. The sample includes approximately 150,000 distinct CDR3 sequences, around 10% of them seen just once. This specimen consisted of PBMCs, mostly from graft donor cells, obtained 180 days after TCRalphabeta/CD19-depleted stem cell transplant. Every receptor here comes from a female patient aged 2-15 years who had a stem cell transplant for congenital amegakaryocytic thrombocytopenia, so the T cells may come from the graft donor.

This clonotype was recorded at least ten times. This chain uses TRBV5-1 with TRBJ2-3; perhaps TRBD1 as D (5 bases). CDR1 is SGHRS and CDR2 is YFSETQ in the germline V gene. This CDR3 is built from 16 residues. V was clipped by 4 bases and J by 4 bases, with 19 bases between them. The CDR3 here is CASSPMTAMGPDTQYF. CDR3 sequence (DNA): TGCGCCAGCAGCCCCATGACAGCGATGGGGCCAGATACGCAGTATTTT.

The chain uses TRBV6-2 or TRBV6-3 and TRBJ2-2; 12 bases align to TRBD2. In germline, CDR1 is MNHEY, CDR2 SVGEGT. The CDR3 contains 18 residues. With V trimmed by 2 bases and J by 6 bases, 10 bases remained unmatched. The CDR3 is CASSYHGGLAGGPGELFF. CDR3 nucleotide sequence: TGTGCCAGCAGTTACCACGGAGGGCTAGCGGGAGGGCCCGGGGAGCTGTTTTTT.

The gene calls are TRBV15 and TRBJ2-3; 8 nucleotides match TRBD1. Germline V gene sequence: CDR1 LNHNV, CDR2 YYDKDF (reference sequence). The CDR3 runs 15 residues. V dropped 6 bases and J dropped 3; count of bases not matched to a gene: 8. The CDR3 nucleotides read TGTGCCACCAGAGAACCAGGACAGGGTACAGATACGCAGTATTTT. Translating gives CATREPGQGTDTQYF.

At least ten counts were recorded for this clonotype. The V and J genes are TRBV28 and TRBJ2-7; the match to TRBD1 covers 7 bases. The CDR3 loop spans 15 amino acids. V trimming: 7 bases; J trimming: 5 bases; junction bases outside the gene matches: 14. Germline lookup yields CDR1 MDHEN and CDR2 SYDVKM. The CDR3 reads CASKGAVLLSDEQYF. The DNA for the CDR3 is TGTGCCAGCAAGGGGGCGGTCTTACTTTCGGACGAGCAGTACTTC.

As for this clonotype: One base away lies a much larger clone, so this may be a sequencing read error. The chain employs TRBV18 and TRBJ2-3; D might be TRBD1 (6 bases). The CDR3 sequence is 17 residues long. CDR1 is KGHSH, CDR2 LQKENI, per germline. The CDR3 region is CASSLPLGRGSTDRQYF. In DNA, the CDR3 is TGTGCCAGCTCACTGCCCCTTGGCAGGGGTAGCACAGATAGGCAGTATTTT.

This clonotype appeared many times. The rearrangement joins TRBV3-1 to TRBJ2-1; D may be TRBD2 (6 bases). The CDR3 extends over 16 amino acids. Germline V gene lookup returns CDR1 LGHDT and CDR2 YNNKEL (reference sequence). V gave up 4 bases and J gave up 0 bases, with 13 bases separating them. The CDR3 coding sequence is TGTGCCAGCAGCCGAGGGGACTGGGGCTCCTACAATGAGCAGTTCTTC. This codes for CASSRGDWGSYNEQFF.

The V gene is TRBV28, the J gene TRBJ1-2; D ambiguous. CDR1 and CDR2 (germline): MDHEN, SYDVKM. The V end was cut by 3 bases, the J end by 11 bases, with 13 bases between. The CDR3 contains 12 residues. The CDR3: CASSFRHPFYTF. In DNA form, the CDR3 reads TGTGCCAGCAGTTTTCGACACCCGTTTTACACCTTC.

This chain links TRBV5-1 with TRBJ2-7, with D perhaps TRBD1 or TRBD2 (6 bases each). The CDR3 is 14 amino acids. Trimming removed 4 bases at V and 3 bases at J, with 14 bases between. The germline CDR1 and CDR2 sequences are SGHRS and YFSETQ. CDR3 nucleotide sequence: TGCGCCAGCAGCCTGGATAGGGGGGACTACGAGCAGTACTTC. This sequence encodes CASSLDRGDYEQYF. The variable domain in full, completed from reference TRBV5-1 and TRBJ2-7, reads KAGVTQTPRYLIKTRGQQVTLSCSPISGHRSVSWYQQTPGQGLQFLFEYFSETQRNKGNFPGRFSGRQFSNSRSEMNVSTLELGDSALYLCASSLDRGDYEQYFGPGTRLTVT.

This clonotype was counted a few times. This rearrangement joins TRBV12-3 or TRBV12-4 to TRBJ1-5; the D is unclear. V lost 6 bases and J 11 bases, leaving 11 bases between the germline ends. The length of the CDR3 is 11 residues. The DNA of the CDR3 is TGTGCCAGCAGCCCAGGTGGGACCCAGCATTTT. This encodes CASSPGGTQHF.